The present TCR beta chain was sequenced within a study of blood T cell repertoires in COVID-19 (dated by TCRdb to 2020 to 2022). At the level of the whole study: The collaborator samples originated in the United States, Italy and Spain and spanned the acute and convalescent phases of COVID-19. Deeply sampled blood TCRbeta repertoires from subjects exposed to, actively infected with, or recovered from COVID-19 were included in the dataset. Sample metadata almost always included a de-identified subject ID, COVID-19 status, age in years and sex. The prospective study material was composed of cDNA or gDNA derived from T cells, B-cell-depleted T cells, or PBMCs. The samples were drawn from the first 160 participants of the ongoing ImmuneRACE study and from more than 1,000 subjects provided by 6 global collaborators. Where available, HLA class I and class II types were taken from metadata supplied by the sample provider and were not determined by assay-based typing. A freely available public database, intended as a resource for researchers studying the immune response to SARS-CoV-2, is where the repertoires were released.

CDR1 and CDR2, looked up from the germline V gene, are SGHRS and YFSETQ. From its cysteine to its phenylalanine, the CDR3 spans 16 amino acids. The kept DNA is CDR3 alone, 48 bases in frame from the first base. Unmatched junction bases come to 12, with V trimmed by 1 base and J by 10 bases. The immunoSEQ Assay, a bias-controlled multiplex PCR, was used to amplify TCRbeta CDR3 regions from genomic DNA. The original methods were these. The number of nucleated cells in each sample was estimated from the amplification of reference gene primers within the assay. To quantify the absolute abundance of each unique TCRbeta CDR3 rearrangement, sequence reads were collapsed and filtered. For each sample, productive Simpson clonality was calculated as the square root of Simpson's diversity index across productive rearrangements. Imported from immuneACCESS, the table was reduced by TCRdb to in-frame sequences with V and J called. These copies leave out some clones; in studies compared against another copy, an unresolved V gene accounts for under half, and the cause of the remainder is not known. V and J calls and clone size are given by that table; D and trimming were obtained from the DNA. Within this sample are 95,000 to 100,000 clones, with 85% of them counted one time only. Together, the top ten hold around 2% of the sample.

The collaborating institutions used their own protocols to collect whole blood in K2EDTA tubes. Collaborator samples were shipped for TCRbeta analysis as frozen whole blood, isolated PBMCs, or DNA extracted from either sample type. Points the paper makes about the study in general: The amount of clinical and demographic metadata varied by source and participant and was provided uncurated.

This clone was recorded once. The antigen it binds to is not known. Base qualities were left out, and no much larger clone turns up one base away. This clonotype was obtained from a woman between 65 and 79 years old with active or convalescent COVID-19. This receptor chain uses TRBV5-1 and TRBJ1-4, with TRBD1 matching 8 junction bases. Sample: peripheral blood. The CDR3 in this case is CASSLYPRTGRGKLFF. The nucleotide sequence is given as TGCGCCAGCAGCTTGTATCCGCGGACAGGGCGGGGAAAACTGTTTTTT.